This is a list of T cell receptor beta chains from one sample in a study of tumor-infiltrating lymphocytes in primary liver carcinoma. Each CDR3 protein is one row after TCRdb ran MiXCR on the multiplex PCR reads. The sample includes just over 300,000 distinct CDR3 sequences, roughly three fifths of them seen just once. Sequenced material: peripheral blood. The receptor source for this set is a woman aged 25-40 years with primary liver carcinoma and hepatitis B virus infection. The CDR3 runs from the conserved cysteine through the conserved F or W. D genes are given only for firm matches. Not every row has a clone size; where given, it reads once, few, many or a size class.

- | TRBJ2-5 | TRBV6-6 | TRBD2 | CDSSYGGVIQETQYF | TGTGACAGCAGTTACGGGGGGGTAATCCAAGAGACCCAGTACTTC
- | TRBJ2-5 | TRBV7-9 | TRBD2 | CASRWGGSQETQYF | TGTGCCAGCAGATGGGGGGGAAGTCAAGAGACCCAGTACTTC
- | TRBJ2-1 | TRBV6-1 | - | CVSSAGGIIPPDEQFF | TGTGTCAGCAGTGCCGGAGGTATCATTCCTCCGGATGAGCAGTTCTTC
- | TRBJ2-3 | TRBV11-3 | TRBD2 | CASSSSGRYIDTQYF | TGTGCTAGCAGTTCCAGCGGGAGATACATAGATACGCAGTATTTT
- | TRBJ1-1 | TRBV4-1 | - | CPSSQAPGTRWSLTEAFF | TGCCCCAGCAGCCAAGCCCCCGGGACACGCTGGTCCCTGACTGAAGCTTTCTTT
- | TRBJ2-1 | TRBV11-2 | TRBD2 | CASSLGLAGDEQFF | TGTGCCAGCAGCCTAGGGCTCGCGGGGGATGAGCAGTTCTTC
- | TRBJ1-1 | TRBV12-5 | - | CASALRGGMNTEAFF | TGTGCTAGTGCCTTACGTGGCGGAATGAACACTGAAGCTTTCTTT
few | TRBJ2-2 | TRBV6-1 | TRBD2 | CASISAGVNTGELSF | TGTGCCAGCATTTCGGCGGGAGTAAACACCGGGGAGCTGTCTTTT
- | TRBJ2-3 | TRBV4-1 | TRBD2 | CASSQGTTTDTQYF | TGCGCCAGCAGCCAGGGGACTACCACAGATACGCAGTATTTT
- | TRBJ1-6 | TRBV19 | - | CASSIRGDSPLHF | TGTGCCAGTAGTATCCGCGGGGATTCACCCCTCCACTTT
many | TRBJ1-2 | TRBV6-5 | TRBD1 | CASRDDRGSDYGYTF | TGTGCCAGCAGAGATGACAGGGGATCTGACTATGGCTACACCTTC
- | TRBJ2-3 | TRBV5-1 | - | CASSLTEPDTQYF | TGCGCCAGCAGCCTTACTGAACCAGATACGCAGTATTTT
- | TRBJ1-6 | TRBV6-1 | - | CTSDLGVSYNSPLHF | TGTACCAGCGATCTCGGAGTCTCCTATAATTCACCCCTCCACTTT
once | TRBJ2-6 | TRBV2 | - | CASSEALGWGSPGANVLTF | TGTGCCAGCAGTGAAGCGCTAGGGTGGGGGTCCCCTGGGGCCAACGTCCTGACTTTC
many | TRBJ2-3 | TRBV6-2/TRBV6-3 | TRBD2 | CASRRLAGNTDTQYF | TGTGCCAGCAGAAGACTAGCGGGGAACACAGATACGCAGTATTTT
few | TRBJ2-1 | TRBV2 | - | CASSEEGEGLLF | TGTGCCAGCAGTGAAGAGGGGGAGGGCCTACTCTTC
- | TRBJ2-7 | TRBV7-9 | - | CASSQPGYGQYF | TGTGCCAGCAGCCAGCCGGGCTACGGGCAGTACTTC
once | TRBJ2-5 | TRBV5-5 | TRBD1 | CASSGAGGRQETQYF | TGTGCCAGCAGCGGTGCAGGGGGCAGACAAGAGACCCAGTACTTC
- | TRBJ2-7 | TRBV6-1 | TRBD1 | CTSRKQGRPYEQYF | TGTACCAGTAGAAAACAGGGGCGTCCCTACGAGCAGTACTTC
- | TRBJ1-6 | TRBV18 | - | CASSPFPGSPLHF | TGTGCCAGCTCACCGTTCCCGGGCTCACCCCTCCACTTT
- | TRBJ2-1 | TRBV23-1 | TRBD1 | CASSQYHGTAYNEQFF | TGCGCCAGCAGTCAATACCACGGGACAGCCTACAATGAGCAGTTCTTC
many | TRBJ1-1 | TRBV29-1 | TRBD1 | CSSQGGTEAFF | TGCAGCTCACAGGGGGGCACTGAAGCTTTCTTT
few | TRBJ2-5 | TRBV4-3 | - | CASSQGVGVRETQYF | TGCGCCAGCAGCCAAGGAGTAGGGGTGCGAGAGACCCAGTACTTC
- | TRBJ2-1 | TRBV11-2 | TRBD2 | CASSSSAGNSYNEQFF | TGTGCCAGCAGTTCATCAGCGGGGAACTCCTACAATGAGCAGTTCTTC
- | TRBJ1-3 | TRBV12-3/TRBV12-4 | TRBD1 | CASSPTGTGSYGNTIYF | TGTGCCAGCAGTCCTACCGGGACAGGGTCTTACGGAAACACCATATATTTT
once | TRBJ1-1 | TRBV18 | TRBD1 | CASSPFGTGHFNTEAFF | TGTGCCAGCTCACCGTTCGGGACAGGGCACTTCAACACTGAAGCTTTCTTT
- | TRBJ2-4 | TRBV30 | TRBD1 | CAWSPPPRGSYAKNIQYF | TGTGCCTGGAGTCCTCCGCCCAGGGGGTCCTACGCCAAAAACATTCAGTACTTC
- | TRBJ2-1 | TRBV6-5 | TRBD2 | CTSSYRTSGSHNEQFF | TGTACCAGCAGTTATAGGACTAGCGGGAGCCACAATGAGCAGTTCTTC
- | TRBJ2-7 | TRBV13 | TRBD2 | CASSARTSGGHEQYF | TGTGCCAGCAGCGCCCGGACTAGCGGGGGTCACGAGCAGTACTTC
- | TRBJ1-1 | TRBV4-3 | TRBD1 | CASSQYRDRLNTEAFF | TGCGCCAGCAGCCAATATCGGGACAGGCTGAACACTGAAGCTTTCTTT
- | TRBJ2-1 | TRBV11-2 | - | CASSLLGRNEQFF | TGTGCCAGCAGCTTGCTTGGCAGAAACGAGCAGTTCTTC
- | TRBJ2-2 | TRBV29-1 | - | CSVVRWGELFF | TGCAGCGTTGTCAGGTGGGGAGAACTGTTTTTT
- | TRBJ2-5 | TRBV29-1 | - | CSVEVGLGETQYF | TGCAGTGTTGAAGTGGGACTGGGGGAGACCCAGTACTTC
- | TRBJ1-2 | TRBV29-1 | TRBD1 | CSGTGGEDHGYTF | TGCAGCGGTACAGGGGGCGAAGACCATGGCTACACGTTC
few | TRBJ2-7 | TRBV12-5 | TRBD1 | CASGLARDRYEQYF | TGTGCTAGTGGTTTGGCCCGGGACAGGTACGAGCAGTACTTC
- | TRBJ2-3 | TRBV7-8 | TRBD2 | CASSVTTSGSRKDTQYF | TGTGCCAGCAGCGTCACCACTAGCGGGAGTAGAAAAGATACGCAGTATTTT
- | TRBJ2-3 | TRBV13 | - | CASSSTGSSIDTQYF | TGTGCCAGCAGCTCTACCGGGTCCAGCATAGATACGCAGTATTTT
few | TRBJ2-5 | TRBV6-2/TRBV6-3 | - | CASSLTATKETQYF | TGTGCCAGCAGTCTTACAGCGACTAAAGAGACCCAGTACTTC
few | TRBJ1-2 | TRBV10-2 | - | CASSDKGPYGYTF | TGCGCCAGCAGTGACAAGGGGCCCTATGGCTACACCTTC